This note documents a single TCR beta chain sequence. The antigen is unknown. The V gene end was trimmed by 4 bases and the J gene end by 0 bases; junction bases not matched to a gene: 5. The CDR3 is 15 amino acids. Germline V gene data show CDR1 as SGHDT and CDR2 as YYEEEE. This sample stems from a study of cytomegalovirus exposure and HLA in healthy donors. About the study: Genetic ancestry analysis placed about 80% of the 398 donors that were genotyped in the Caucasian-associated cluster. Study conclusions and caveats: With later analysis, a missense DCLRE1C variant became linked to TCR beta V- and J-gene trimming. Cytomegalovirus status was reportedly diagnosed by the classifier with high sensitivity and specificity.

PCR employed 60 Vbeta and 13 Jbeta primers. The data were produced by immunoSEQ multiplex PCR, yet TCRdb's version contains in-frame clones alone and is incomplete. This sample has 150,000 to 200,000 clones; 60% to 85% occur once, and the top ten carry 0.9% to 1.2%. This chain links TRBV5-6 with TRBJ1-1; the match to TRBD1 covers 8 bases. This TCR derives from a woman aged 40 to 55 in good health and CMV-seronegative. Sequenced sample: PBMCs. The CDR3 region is CASSTYRGLNTEAFF. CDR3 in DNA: TGTGCCAGCAGCACATACAGGGGGTTGAACACTGAAGCTTTCTTT.